This T cell receptor (beta chain) was identified during a study of T cell responses to AZD1222 COVID-19 vaccine. Whole-study results and caveats: Just a handful of AZD1222 recipients tested seropositive at baseline.

Trimming cost V 4 bases and J 2 bases, with 11 bases left between them. This CDR3 region has 14 residues. CDR1 and CDR2 from the germline V gene are ENHRY and SYGVKD. Comment on this clone: Its antigen remains unidentified.

Profiled with immunoSEQ multiplex PCR; TCRdb holds only in-frame clones, not every one. The table lists 130,000 to 150,000 clones, 92% of them singletons, with around 1.9% in the top ten. The V gene is TRBV10-3, the J gene TRBJ1-2; no firm D call. This receptor was taken from an adult in good health. The specimen comprised peripheral blood, sampled on day 0 of AZD1222 vaccination. The CDR3 region is CAISVLQQNYGYTF. CDR3 DNA: TGTGCCATCAGTGTTCTTCAGCAGAACTATGGCTACACCTTC.